This section outlines one T cell receptor (beta chain) sequence together with its context. Its antigen remains unidentified. This sample is part of a study of cytomegalovirus exposure and HLA in healthy donors. Study-level results: A further, later analysis showed that HLA-associated TCR beta chains (compared with equally common others) were more clonally expanded. Rarity characterized most TCR sequences, yet some public TCRs appeared in many donors. Reportedly, a later analysis found an Asian-associated ancestry cluster had fewer N-insertions than the approximately 670-donor mean. Several of the most significant clusters were apparently associated with common viral pathogens in a later analysis.

Primers for the PCR totalled 60 Vbeta and 13 Jbeta. Generated by immunoSEQ multiplex PCR, the TCRdb table keeps only in-frame clones and is missing some. Its listing shows about 60,000 clones. CDR1 is LNHNV, CDR2 YYDKDF, per germline (reference sequence). Trimming stripped 0 bases from V and 4 bases from J, with 9 bases between. The CDR3 spans 14 residues. The genes are TRBV15 and TRBJ1-1; D remains ambiguous. Source material: PBMCs. The TCR comes from a boy aged 5-17 years in good health and CMV-seronegative. CDR3 in amino acids: CATSRDAVGTEAFF. As DNA, the CDR3 is TGTGCCACCAGCAGAGATGCGGTTGGCACTGAAGCTTTCTTT. Supplemented by reference TRBV15 and TRBJ1-1, the full variable domain reads DAMVIQNPRYQVTQFGKPVTLSCSQTLNHNVMYWYQQKSSQAPKLLFHYYDKDFNNEADTPDNFQSRRPNTSFCFLDIRSPGLGDTAMYLCATSRDAVGTEAFFGQGTRLTVV.